This TCR beta chain was identified in a study of CD8+ T cells in alopecia areata. About the research overall: At a dose of 5 to 10 mg twice daily, oral tofacitinib was given to treated patients. Study-wide results and caveats: Higher clonality was seen in lesional scalp than in normal scalp, especially in alopecia totalis/universalis. Scalp sequencing also captures normal skin's resident alphabeta T cells. Clarity of TCR sharing across patients fell short of that in mice, possibly HLA-related.

On this clone itself: Its antigen is unknown.

Following extraction, RNA underwent reverse transcription to cDNA, which served as the sequencing template. TCRdb keeps only in-frame clones here, not all; method: immunoSEQ multiplex PCR. The data show under 250,000 clones, around 62% seen once. The sequencing here drew on CD4+ T cells sorted from blood, taken at week 0. The receptor comes from a human donor with alopecia areata.

The CDR3 sequence: CASQPLDRENEKLFF. The CDR3 DNA reads as TGTGCCAGCCAACCCCTCGACAGAGAAAATGAAAAACTGTTTTTT. The chain combines TRBV27 with TRBJ1-4, with D tentatively TRBD1 (5 bases). Trimming removed 8 bases at V and 5 bases at J, with 18 bases between. Germline V gives CDR1 MNHEY, CDR2 SMNVEV (reference sequence). The CDR3 spans 15 residues. Combining the CDR3 with reference TRBV27 and TRBJ1-4 gives the whole variable domain EAQVTQNPRYLITVTGKKLTVTCSQNMNHEYMSWYRQDPGLGLRQIYYSMNVEVTDKGDVPEGYKVSRKEKRNFPLILESPSPNQTSLYFCASQPLDRENEKLFFGSGTQLSVL.